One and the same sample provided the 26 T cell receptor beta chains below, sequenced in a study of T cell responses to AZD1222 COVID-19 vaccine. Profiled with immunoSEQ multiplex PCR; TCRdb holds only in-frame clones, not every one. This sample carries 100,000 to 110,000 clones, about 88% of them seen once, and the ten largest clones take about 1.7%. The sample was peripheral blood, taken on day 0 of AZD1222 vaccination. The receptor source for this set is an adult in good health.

CDR3 nucleotide sequence: TGTGCCAGCAGCTCCATCTGGGAGGGGAATGAAAAACTGTTTTTT. It codes for CASSSIWEGNEKLFF. The chain carries TRBV5-6 and TRBJ1-4, with D possibly TRBD1 on 5 matching bases. CDR3 size: 15 residues. Per germline, CDR1 SGHDT and CDR2 YYEEEE. V dropped 3 bases and J dropped 5 bases, with 14 bases sitting between them.

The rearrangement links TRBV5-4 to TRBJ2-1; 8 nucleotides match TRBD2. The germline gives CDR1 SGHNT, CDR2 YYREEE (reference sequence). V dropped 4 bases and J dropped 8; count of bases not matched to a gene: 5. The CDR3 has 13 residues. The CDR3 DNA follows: TGTGCCAGCAGCCCGGCTAGCGGGTATGAGCAGTTCTTC. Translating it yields CASSPASGYEQFF. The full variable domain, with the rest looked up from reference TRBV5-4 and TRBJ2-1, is ETGVTQSPTHLIKTRGQQVTLRCSSQSGHNTVSWYQQALGQGPQFIFQYYREEENGRGNFPPRFSGLQFPNYSSELNVNALELDDSALYLCASSPASGYEQFFGPGTRLTVL.

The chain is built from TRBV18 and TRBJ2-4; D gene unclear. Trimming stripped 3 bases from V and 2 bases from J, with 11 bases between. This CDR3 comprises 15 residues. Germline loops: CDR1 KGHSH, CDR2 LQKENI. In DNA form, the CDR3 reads TGTGCCAGCTCACCGGGGAACCAGCCCAAAAACATTCAGTACTTC. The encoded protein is CASSPGNQPKNIQYF.

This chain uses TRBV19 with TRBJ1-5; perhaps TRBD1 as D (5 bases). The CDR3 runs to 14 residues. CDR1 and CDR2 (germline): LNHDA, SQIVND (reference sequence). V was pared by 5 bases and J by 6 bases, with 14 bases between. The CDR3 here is CASSGSTARQPQHF. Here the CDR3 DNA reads TGTGCCAGTAGTGGATCGACAGCCCGTCAGCCCCAGCATTTT.

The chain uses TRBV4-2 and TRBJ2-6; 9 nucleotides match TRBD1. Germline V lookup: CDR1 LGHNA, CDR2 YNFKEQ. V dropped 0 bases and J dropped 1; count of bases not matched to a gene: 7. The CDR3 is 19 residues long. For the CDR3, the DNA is TGTGCCAGCAGCCAAGATGCCGCTGGGACAGGGTCTGGGGCCAACGTCCTGACTTTC. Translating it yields CASSQDAAGTGSGANVLTF.

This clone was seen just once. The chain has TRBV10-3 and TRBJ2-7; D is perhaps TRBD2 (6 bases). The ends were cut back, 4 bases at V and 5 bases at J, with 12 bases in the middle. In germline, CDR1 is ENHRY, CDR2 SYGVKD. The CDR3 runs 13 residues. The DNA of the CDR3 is TGTGCCATCAGTGGGAGGGCCGATGACGAGCAGTACTTC. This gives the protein CAISGRADDEQYF.

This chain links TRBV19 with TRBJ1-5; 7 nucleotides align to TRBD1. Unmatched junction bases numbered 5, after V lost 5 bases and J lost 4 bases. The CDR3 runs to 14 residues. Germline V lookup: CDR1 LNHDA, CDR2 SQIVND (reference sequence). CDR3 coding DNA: TGTGCCAGTAGTTGGCCAGGGGGTAATCAGCCCCAGCATTTT. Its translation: CASSWPGGNQPQHF.

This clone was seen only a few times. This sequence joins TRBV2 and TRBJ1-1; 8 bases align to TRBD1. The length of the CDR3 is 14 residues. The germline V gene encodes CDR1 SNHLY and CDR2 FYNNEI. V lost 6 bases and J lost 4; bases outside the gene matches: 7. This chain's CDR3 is CASRSGQGFTEAFF. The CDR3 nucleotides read TGTGCCAGCAGATCAGGACAGGGATTCACTGAAGCTTTCTTT.

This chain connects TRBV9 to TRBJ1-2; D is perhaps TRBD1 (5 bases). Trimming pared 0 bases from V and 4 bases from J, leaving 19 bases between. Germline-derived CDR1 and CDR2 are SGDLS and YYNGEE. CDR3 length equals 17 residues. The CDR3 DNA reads TGTGCCAGCAGCGTAGATGGCAGGGCCTTTGGGAGCTATGGCTACACCTTC. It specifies CASSVDGRAFGSYGYTF.

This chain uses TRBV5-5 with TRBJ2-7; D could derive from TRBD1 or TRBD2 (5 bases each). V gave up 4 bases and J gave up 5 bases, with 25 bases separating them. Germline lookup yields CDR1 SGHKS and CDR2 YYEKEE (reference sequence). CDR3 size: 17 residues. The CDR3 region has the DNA TGTGCCAGCAGCGCCCTCGGGACCTCGGAGGTTTGGGACGAGCAGTACTTC. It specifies CASSALGTSEVWDEQYF.

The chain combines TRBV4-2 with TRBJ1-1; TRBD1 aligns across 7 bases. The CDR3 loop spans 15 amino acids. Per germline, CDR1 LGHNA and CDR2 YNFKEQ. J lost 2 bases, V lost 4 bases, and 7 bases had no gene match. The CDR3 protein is CASSPLGDRNTEAFF. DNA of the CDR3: TGTGCCAGCAGCCCCCTGGGGGACAGAAACACTGAAGCTTTCTTT.

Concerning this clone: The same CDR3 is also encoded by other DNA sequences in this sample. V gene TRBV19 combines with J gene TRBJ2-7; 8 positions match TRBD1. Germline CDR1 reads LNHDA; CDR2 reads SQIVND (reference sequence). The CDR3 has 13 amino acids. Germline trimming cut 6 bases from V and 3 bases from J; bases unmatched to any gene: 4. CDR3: CASRGDRHYEQYF. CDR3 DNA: TGTGCCAGTAGGGGGGACAGGCACTACGAGCAGTACTTC.

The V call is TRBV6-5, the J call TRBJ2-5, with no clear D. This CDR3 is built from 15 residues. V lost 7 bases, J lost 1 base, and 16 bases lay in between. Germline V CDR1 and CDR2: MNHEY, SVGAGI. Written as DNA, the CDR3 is TGTGCCAGCATCATCAACCCATATACCCAAGAGACCCAGTACTTC. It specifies CASIINPYTQETQYF.

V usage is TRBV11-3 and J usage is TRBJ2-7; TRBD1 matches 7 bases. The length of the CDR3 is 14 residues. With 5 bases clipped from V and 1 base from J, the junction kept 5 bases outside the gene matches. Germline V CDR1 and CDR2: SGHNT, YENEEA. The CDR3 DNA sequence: TGTGCCAGCAGCCCCCGGGACAGTTCCTACGAGCAGTACTTC. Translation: CASSPRDSSYEQYF.

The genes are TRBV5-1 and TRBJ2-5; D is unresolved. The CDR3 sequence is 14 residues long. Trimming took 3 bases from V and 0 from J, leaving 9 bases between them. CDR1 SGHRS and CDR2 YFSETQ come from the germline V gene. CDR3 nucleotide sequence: TGCGCCAGCAGCTCGACGGAGTACCAAGAGACCCAGTACTTC. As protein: CASSSTEYQETQYF.

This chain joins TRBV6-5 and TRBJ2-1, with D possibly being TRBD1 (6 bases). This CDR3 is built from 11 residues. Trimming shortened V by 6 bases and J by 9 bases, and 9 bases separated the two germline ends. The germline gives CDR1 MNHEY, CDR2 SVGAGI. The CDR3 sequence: CASRGHTEQFF. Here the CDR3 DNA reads TGTGCCAGCAGGGGACACACTGAGCAGTTCTTC.

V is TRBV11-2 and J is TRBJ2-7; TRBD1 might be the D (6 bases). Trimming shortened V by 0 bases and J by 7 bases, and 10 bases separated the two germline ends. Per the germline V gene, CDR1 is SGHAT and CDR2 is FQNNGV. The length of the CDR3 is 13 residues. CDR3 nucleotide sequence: TGTGCCAGCAGCTTAGAGGGGGCAGGGGAGCAGTACTTC. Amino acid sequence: CASSLEGAGEQYF.

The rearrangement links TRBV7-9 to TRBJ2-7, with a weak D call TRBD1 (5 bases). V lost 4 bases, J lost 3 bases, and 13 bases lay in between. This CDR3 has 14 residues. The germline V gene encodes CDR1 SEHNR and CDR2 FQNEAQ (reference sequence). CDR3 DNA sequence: TGTGCCAGCAGCTCCTCGACAGTAAACTACGAGCAGTACTTC. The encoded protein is CASSSSTVNYEQYF.

The CDR3 region has the DNA TGTGCCAGCAGCGTAGGGATGGGGTGGGAGCAGTACTTC. Amino acids: CASSVGMGWEQYF. V usage is TRBV9 and J usage is TRBJ2-7; D remains unclear. CDR3 size: 13 residues. Germline V gene sequence: CDR1 SGDLS, CDR2 YYNGEE. V was shortened by 0 bases and J by 7 bases, with 11 bases between the two germline ends.

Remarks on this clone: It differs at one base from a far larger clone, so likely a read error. The CDR3 DNA reads TGTGCCAGCAGGGGTAATAGCAATCAGCCCCAGCATTTT. Translated: CASRGNSNQPQHF. This rearrangement joins TRBV12-3 or TRBV12-4 to TRBJ1-5; D not certain. Trimming removed 6 bases from V and 0 bases from J, with 6 bases in between. This CDR3 comprises 13 residues.

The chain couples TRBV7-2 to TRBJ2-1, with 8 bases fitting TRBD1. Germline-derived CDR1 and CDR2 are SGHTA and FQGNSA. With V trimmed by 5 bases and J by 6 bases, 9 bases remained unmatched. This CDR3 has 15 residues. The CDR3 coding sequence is TGTGCCAGCAGCACCGGACAGGGCCGGGCCAATGAGCAGTTCTTC. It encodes CASSTGQGRANEQFF.

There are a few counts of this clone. This CDR3 reads CASSHPRGEDYGYTF. The DNA of the CDR3 is TGCGCCAGCAGCCACCCCAGGGGGGAGGACTATGGCTACACCTTC. This chain connects TRBV4-1 to TRBJ1-2; TRBD1 matches 7 bases. This CDR3 spans 15 amino acids. The V gene end was trimmed by 3 bases and the J gene end by 3 bases; junction bases not matched to a gene: 7. Per germline, CDR1 MGHRA and CDR2 YSYEKL.

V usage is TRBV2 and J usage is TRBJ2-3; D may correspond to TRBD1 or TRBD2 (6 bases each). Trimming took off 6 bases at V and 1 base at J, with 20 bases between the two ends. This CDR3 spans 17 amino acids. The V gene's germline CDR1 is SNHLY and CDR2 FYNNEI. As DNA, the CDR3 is TGTGCCAGCAGCGGGAGACTAACGGGGGCGGGCACAGATACGCAGTATTTT. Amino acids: CASSGRLTGAGTDTQYF. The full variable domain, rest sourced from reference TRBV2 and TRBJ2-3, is EPEVTQTPSHQVTQMGQEVILRCVPISNHLYFYWYRQILGQKVEFLVSFYNNEISEKSEIFDDQFSVERPDGSNFTLKIRSTKLEDSAMYFCASSGRLTGAGTDTQYFGPGTRLTVL.

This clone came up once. The CDR3 spells CSVSGTGGTEAFF. In DNA form, the CDR3 reads TGCAGCGTATCCGGGACAGGGGGCACTGAAGCTTTCTTT. This chain uses TRBV29-1 with TRBJ1-1, with 11 bases fitting TRBD1. V was pared by 6 bases and J by 4 bases, with 4 bases of the junction left unmatched. The CDR3 is 13 amino acids. Germline V gene lookup returns CDR1 SQVTM and CDR2 ANQGSEA.

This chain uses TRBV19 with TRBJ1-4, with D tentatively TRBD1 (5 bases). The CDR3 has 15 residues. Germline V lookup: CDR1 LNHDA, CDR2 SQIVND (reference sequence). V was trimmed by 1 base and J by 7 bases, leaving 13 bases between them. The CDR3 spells CASSIGQSLFEKLFF. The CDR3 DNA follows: TGTGCCAGTAGTATAGGACAGTCGCTATTTGAAAAACTGTTTTTT.

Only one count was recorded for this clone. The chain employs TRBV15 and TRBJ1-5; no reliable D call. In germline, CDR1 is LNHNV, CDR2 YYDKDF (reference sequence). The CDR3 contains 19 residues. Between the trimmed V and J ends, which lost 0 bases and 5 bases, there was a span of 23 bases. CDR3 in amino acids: CATSRDVVRRKTDYQPQHF. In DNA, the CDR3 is TGTGCCACCAGCAGAGATGTAGTACGGCGGAAAACCGATTATCAGCCCCAGCATTTT.